This T cell receptor (beta chain) came from a study of shared clonotypes between healthy human individuals. Researchers divided each subset's genomic DNA evenly across several immunoSEQ plates. Libraries were prepared by immunoSEQ multiplex PCR; TCRdb keeps only in-frame clonotypes and omits some of them. The table has roughly 1,800,000 clones, about 95% seen once. As for this clone: Its antigen remains unknown.

CD45RO-negative cells were positively selected for CCR7, leaving out terminally differentiated effector memory CD45RA+ cells. Study results and caveats: Genetic and exposure-history diversity was limited by the few donors. Estimated richness was generally greater in naive than memory subsets. Among four donors, roughly 5.5% of naive CD4 clonotypes were found in common.

V was shortened by 3 bases and J by 2 bases, with 12 bases between the two germline ends. This CDR3 is built from 14 residues. Germline V gene sequence: CDR1 SGDLS, CDR2 YYNGEE. The V and J genes are TRBV9 and TRBJ2-7, with D unclear. This receptor was obtained from a man aged 18 to 35 in good health. Material: naive CD8+ T cells sorted from blood. In nucleotides, the CDR3 is TGTGCCAGCAGCGCCCGGCACGACGCCTACGAGCAGTACTTC. It yields the protein CASSARHDAYEQYF.